The 22 T cell receptor beta chains below all came from one sample that was sequenced in a study of blood T cells in healthy people across ages. PCR was performed a second time for about 6 to 12 cycles using a sample-barcoded 5' primer and a J-beta primer mix. One entry per CDR3 protein, called by TCRdb with MiXCR from the 5' RACE reads. Of 1.5 million to 2 million distinct CDR3 sequences in the sample, approximately 30% were seen once. The sequenced sample consisted of blood. These receptors were obtained from a woman aged 25 to 45 in good health.

This clonotype was seen a few times. The genes are TRBV5-5 and TRBJ2-4; TRBD2 is a possible D gene (5 bases). The DNA end is more similar to TRBJ2-7, so the J call may be wrong. CDR1 is SGHKS and CDR2 is YYEKEE in the germline V gene (reference sequence). This CDR3 has 14 amino acids. The chain's CDR3 is CASSRPTGNYEQYF. The DNA for the CDR3 is TGTGCCAGCAGCCGACCGACGGGAAACTACGAGCAGTACTTC.

The V call is TRBV6-2 or TRBV6-3, the J call TRBJ2-4; the match to TRBD2 covers 16 bases. Germline assignment: CDR1 MNHEY and CDR2 SVGEGT. This CDR3 spans 17 amino acids. Trimming removed 5 bases from V and 9 bases from J; junction bases left unmatched: 10. The CDR3 is CASSTLGTSGRASIQYF. In DNA form, the CDR3 reads TGTGCCAGCAGTACCCTCGGGACTAGCGGGAGGGCAAGCATTCAGTACTTC.

This clonotype has just a few counts. The chain joins TRBV2 to TRBJ2-1; perhaps TRBD2 as D (6 bases). Trimming took 3 bases from V and 3 from J, leaving 6 bases between them. This CDR3 comprises 13 residues. CDR1 SNHLY and CDR2 FYNNEI come from the germline V gene. The CDR3 DNA sequence: TGTGCCAGCAGTGATAGCGGCTACAATGAGCAGTTCTTC. Translated: CASSDSGYNEQFF.

The gene calls are TRBV20-1 and TRBJ2-5; maybe TRBD1 (6 bases). V was trimmed by 5 bases and J by 5 bases, leaving 15 bases between them. From germline, CDR1 is DFQATT and CDR2 SNEGSKA (reference sequence). The CDR3 is 13 residues long. The CDR3 here is CSAPTDSDETQYF. The CDR3 DNA sequence: TGCAGTGCTCCGACGGACAGTGACGAGACCCAGTACTTC.

This clonotype came up a few times. The chain joins TRBV10-3 to TRBJ2-3; TRBD1 agrees at 11 bases. Germline assignment: CDR1 ENHRY and CDR2 SYGVKD. J was trimmed by 3 bases and V by 8 bases; bases with no gene match: 4. The CDR3 spans 14 residues. CDR3: CAIAGTGGTDTQYF. The CDR3 DNA sequence: TGTGCCATCGCCGGGACAGGGGGAACAGATACGCAGTATTTT.

The chain employs TRBV20-1 and TRBJ2-1; D remains unclear. With 3 bases removed from V and 4 bases from J, the gap between germline ends came to 7 bases. This CDR3 has 12 residues. Germline lookup yields CDR1 DFQATT and CDR2 SNEGSKA (reference sequence). CDR3 in amino acids: CSASIQYNEQFF. Written as DNA, the CDR3 is TGCAGTGCTAGTATCCAGTACAATGAGCAGTTCTTC.

The gene calls are TRBV7-9 and TRBJ2-7, with a weak D call TRBD1 (6 bases). The V gene lost 4 bases and the J gene lost 4 bases, with 17 bases spanning the gap. This CDR3 region has 15 residues. Germline V CDR1 and CDR2: SEHNR, FQNEAQ (reference sequence). In DNA form, the CDR3 reads TGTGCCAGCAGCTCAGGGGTCTGGATGGGTTACGAGCAGTACTTC. This sequence encodes CASSSGVWMGYEQYF.

A few counts support this clonotype. This chain's CDR3 is CASSLPTTSGRTDTQYF. As DNA, the CDR3 is TGCGCCAGCAGCCTCCCGACGACTAGCGGTCGCACAGATACGCAGTATTTT. This chain connects TRBV5-1 to TRBJ2-3; 9 bases agree with TRBD2. The CDR3 sequence is 17 residues long. V lost 4 bases to trimming and J lost 1 base; unmatched junction nucleotides: 10. The germline V gene encodes CDR1 SGHRS and CDR2 YFSETQ.

This clonotype turned up a few times. This chain links TRBV2 with TRBJ2-1; 10 bases agree with TRBD2. Germline lookup yields CDR1 SNHLY and CDR2 FYNNEI. This CDR3 spans 15 amino acids. The V gene end was trimmed by 8 bases and the J gene end by 4 bases; junction bases not matched to a gene: 8. CDR3 nucleotide sequence: TGTGCCAGCGGGCCTAGCGGGGGAGTTTACAATGAGCAGTTCTTC. It is translated as CASGPSGGVYNEQFF.

This clonotype was detected many times. The J gene is TRBJ1-1, the V gene TRBV27; no reliable D call. The germline V and J ends were trimmed by 6 bases and 1 base, with 9 bases remaining between them. The CDR3 length is 13 residues. Germline V gene sequence: CDR1 MNHEY, CDR2 SMNVEV (reference sequence). In DNA form, the CDR3 reads TGTGCCAGCAGCTTGAGCCGGAACACTGAAGCTTTCTTT. It yields the protein CASSLSRNTEAFF.

This chain connects TRBV20-1 to TRBJ2-1, with 11 positions matching TRBD2. Trimming took 2 bases from V and 4 from J; bases not matched to a gene: 7. In germline, CDR1 is DFQATT, CDR2 SNEGSKA (reference sequence). The CDR3 is 16 residues long. Written as DNA, the CDR3 is TGCAGTGCTAGAAAGGAAGGGACTAGCGGATACAATGAGCAGTTCTTC. Translating it yields CSARKEGTSGYNEQFF.

This chain uses TRBV7-2 with TRBJ2-1, with 7 positions matching TRBD2. CDR3 length equals 16 residues. In germline, CDR1 is SGHTA, CDR2 FQGNSA. V was pared by 7 bases and J by 9 bases, with 18 bases of the junction left unmatched. The CDR3 DNA reads TGTGCCAGCAAACCCGCGAGGCGCGGGAGTTTAGGTGAGCAGTTCTTC. Translated: CASKPARRGSLGEQFF.

This clonotype was detected ten times or more. The rearrangement links TRBV7-6 to TRBJ2-3; D gene ambiguous. Germline V gene data show CDR1 as SGHVS and CDR2 as FNYEAQ. The V and J ends lost 5 bases and 4 bases respectively, with 13 bases between them. The CDR3 covers 14 residues. CDR3 sequence (DNA): TGTGCCAGCAGCGGCTACACTAACCCAGATACGCAGTATTTT. Translation gives CASSGYTNPDTQYF.

The CDR3 region is CASSRKSQGNGEQFF. In DNA form, the CDR3 reads TGCGCCAGCAGCCGCAAGAGTCAGGGCAACGGTGAGCAGTTCTTC. This rearrangement joins TRBV4-1 to TRBJ2-1; D might be TRBD1 (5 bases). CDR1 is MGHRA and CDR2 is YSYEKL in the germline V gene. The CDR3 has 15 residues. Trimming cost V 4 bases and J 9 bases, with 19 bases left between them.

On this clonotype itself: Sequence at one end of the junction differs from germline and may be a read error. This sequence joins TRBV5-1 and TRBJ2-1; 9 nucleotides agree with TRBD2. Germline assignment: CDR1 SGHRS and CDR2 YFSETQ. The CDR3 runs to 17 residues. The CDR3 loop is CASSTTSSGINYNERFF. The CDR3 nucleotides read TGCGCCAGCAGCACTACTTCTAGCGGGATTAATTACAATGAGCGGTTCTTC.

A note on this clonotype: A much larger clone is a single base away; this may be a read error. J is TRBJ2-7 and V is TRBV20-1; D is uncertain. V was shortened by 4 bases and J by 3 bases, with 10 bases between the two germline ends. Germline CDR1 DFQATT, CDR2 SNEGSKA (reference sequence). This CDR3 is 12 amino acids long. CDR3 region: CSATAECYEQYF. DNA of the CDR3: TGCAGTGCTACTGCGGAATGCTACGAGCAGTACTTC.

This clonotype was observed a single time. The chain employs TRBV5-4 and TRBJ2-5; D uncertain. The CDR3 length is 14 residues. Germline-derived CDR1 and CDR2 are SGHNT and YYREEE (reference sequence). Trimming removed 3 bases at V and 2 bases at J, with 11 bases between. CDR3 bases: TGTGCCAGCAGCTCGCTGTCGGCACAAGAGACCCAGTACTTC. This gives the protein CASSSLSAQETQYF.

The chain links TRBV29-1 to TRBJ1-1; unclear D gene. Germline CDR1 reads SQVTM; CDR2 reads ANQGSEA. Trimming pared 4 bases from V and 1 base from J, leaving 13 bases between. This CDR3 is 14 amino acids long. The CDR3 coding sequence is TGCAGCGTTGTCCCACCGCTGGGGAACACTGAAGCTTTCTTT. It yields the protein CSVVPPLGNTEAFF. The variable domain in full, completed from reference TRBV29-1 and TRBJ1-1, reads SAVISQKPSRDICQRGTSLTIQCQVDSQVTMMFWYRQQPGQSLTLIATANQGSEATYESGFVIDKFPISRPNLTFSTLTVSNMSPEDSSIYLCSVVPPLGNTEAFFGQGTRLTVV.

This clonotype was seen ten or more times. The rearrangement links TRBV7-2 to TRBJ2-5; possibly TRBD2 for D (6 bases). Germline CDR1 is SGHTA and CDR2 is FQGNSA. There are 13 residues in the CDR3. V lost 5 bases, J lost 5 bases, and 12 bases lay in between. The CDR3 nucleotides are TGTGCCAGCAGCGGAGGGGAGATTGAGACCCAGTACTTC. Translating gives CASSGGEIETQYF.

This clonotype was counted at least ten times. The rearrangement uses TRBV4-3 and TRBJ2-7, with TRBD1 matching 9 bases. J lost 3 bases, V lost 4 bases, and 10 bases had no gene match. Germline V gene sequence: CDR1 LGHNA, CDR2 YSLEER. The length of the CDR3 is 16 residues. The CDR3 nucleotides are TGCGCCAGCAGCCGATCGGGACAGGGAGGAGTCTACGAGCAGTACTTC. This gives the protein CASSRSGQGGVYEQYF.

This clonotype has at least ten counts. The chain employs TRBV6-6 and TRBJ2-7, with TRBD2 identical over 10 bases. The germline V gene has CDR1 MNHNY and CDR2 SVGAGI (reference sequence). J lost 7 bases, V lost 4 bases, and 19 bases had no gene match. The CDR3 covers 18 residues. The CDR3 reads CASSSTGLAGEITWEQYF. The CDR3 nucleotides are TGTGCCAGCAGTTCCACGGGGCTAGCGGGGGAGATTACGTGGGAGCAGTACTTC.

A single count supports this clonotype. The genes are TRBV27 and TRBJ2-5, with D perhaps matching TRBD2 (5 bases). Germline CDR1 reads MNHEY; CDR2 reads SMNVEV (reference sequence). This CDR3 contains 16 residues. V was trimmed by 0 bases and J by 7 bases, leaving 18 bases between them. The CDR3 loop reads CASSLSGKAVGLTQYF. The CDR3 DNA reads as TGTGCCAGCAGTTTATCTGGGAAAGCGGTAGGACTGACCCAGTACTTC.